This T cell receptor beta chain was observed in a study of cytomegalovirus exposure and HLA in healthy donors. Amplification used 60 Vbeta primers and 13 Jbeta primers. Libraries were prepared by immunoSEQ multiplex PCR; TCRdb keeps only in-frame clonotypes and omits some of them. The data show 150,000 to 200,000 clones, with 82% seen just once and 0.96% held by the top ten. Whole-study results and caveats: Only CMV serostatus was available as immune exposure information. Generally TCR sequences proved uncommon, though certain public TCRs appeared in numerous donors.

Worth noting for this clone: Antigen specificity is unknown.

V shed 5 bases and J shed 0 bases, with 19 bases lying between them. Germline CDR1 is SEHNR and CDR2 is FQNEAQ (reference sequence). This CDR3 has 18 amino acids. Sequencing was done on a sample of PBMCs. The chain carries TRBV7-9 and TRBJ2-2; TRBD2 might be the D (6 bases). The clonotype originates from a girl aged 2 to 9 in good health and CMV-seropositive. DNA of the CDR3: TGTGCCAGCAGCCCTAGGGGATCGGGAGCTACGAACACCGGGGAGCTGTTTTTT. Translated: CASSPRGSGATNTGELFF.